One and the same sample provided the 14 T cell receptor beta chains below, sequenced in a study of blood T cell repertoires in COVID-19 (dated by TCRdb to the early 2020s). Libraries were built with the immunoSEQ multiplex PCR assay. TCRdb carries this immuneACCESS record with in-frame sequences only. Its versions omit some clonotypes, under half of them owing to an unresolved V gene in the studies checked, with the rest unexplained. Counted in this sample were some 67,000 clones; roughly 88% of them appeared once. 0.95% to 1.5% of the sample comes from the top ten. Sequencing was performed on peripheral blood. Receptors originate from a woman aged 55-70 years with acute or convalescent COVID-19.

This rearrangement joins TRBV5-1 to TRBJ1-1; D remains ambiguous. Trimming shortened V by 0 bases and J by 1 base, and 7 bases separated the two germline ends. This CDR3 is built from 14 residues. Germline V gene data show CDR1 as SGHRS and CDR2 as YFSETQ. In DNA, the CDR3 is TGCGCCAGCAGCTTGGACAGCTCGAACACTGAAGCTTTCTTT. This gives the protein CASSLDSSNTEAFF.

J is TRBJ1-3 and V is TRBV2, with 8 bases identical to TRBD1. There are 16 residues in the CDR3. CDR1 SNHLY and CDR2 FYNNEI come from the germline V gene. The junction had 6 bases not matched to a gene; V was cut back by 4 bases and J by 1 base. The CDR3 DNA is TGTGCCAGCAGTGTCGGACAGGGAGGGTCTGGAAACACCATATATTTT. Its protein is CASSVGQGGSGNTIYF.

The chain combines TRBV11-2 with TRBJ2-7, with D maybe TRBD1 (5 bases). The CDR3 contains 14 residues. The V end lost 3 bases, the J end lost 6 bases, and 15 bases lay between the germline ends. The V gene's germline CDR1 is SGHAT and CDR2 FQNNGV. CDR3 protein: CASSLILGQTEQYV. The DNA for the CDR3 is TGTGCCAGCAGCTTGATTTTGGGGCAGACCGAGCAGTACGTC.

The V gene is TRBV7-3, the J gene TRBJ2-2; maybe TRBD1 (5 bases). Germline CDR1 SGHTA, CDR2 FQGTGA. The CDR3 contains 13 residues. V shed 6 bases and J shed 5 bases, with 10 bases lying between them. CDR3 sequence reads: CASRPTATGELFF. The CDR3 coding sequence is TGTGCCAGCAGGCCGACAGCTACCGGGGAGCTGTTTTTT.

The V call is TRBV10-2, the J call TRBJ1-2; 8 nucleotides align to TRBD1. Germline V gene data show CDR1 as WSHSY and CDR2 as SAAADI. Unmatched junction bases numbered 9, after V lost 6 bases and J lost 3 bases. The CDR3 length is 15 residues. DNA for the CDR3: TGCGCCAGCAGCTTCCAGGGGGCGATTGACTATGGCTACACCTTC. Translated, it gives CASSFQGAIDYGYTF.

The V call is TRBV6-6, the J call TRBJ2-3, with TRBD2 matching over 11 bases. The CDR3 consists of 17 residues. Germline V gene lookup returns CDR1 MNHNY and CDR2 SVGAGI (reference sequence). V trimming: 5 bases; J trimming: 0 bases; junction bases outside the gene matches: 7. This chain's CDR3 is CASSPPRTSGSTDTQYF. The CDR3 DNA reads TGTGCCAGCAGTCCCCCTAGGACTAGCGGGAGCACAGATACGCAGTATTTT.

Points on this clone: Because the CDR3's place on the DNA is in doubt, the DNA is left out and the CDR3 is given as listed by TCRdb. This sequence joins TRBV7-5 and TRBJ1-3; whether TRBD1, the table's D call, matches the DNA was not checked. TRBV7-5 is assigned pseudogene status. The CDR3 spans 18 residues, counting both ends. The CDR3 spells CVRSLAVGQGITGNTIYF.

V usage is TRBV7-9 and J usage is TRBJ1-3; tentative D call: TRBD1 (6 bases). V was cut by 0 bases and J by 1 base, with 7 bases left in between. CDR3 length equals 15 residues. Germline-derived CDR1 and CDR2 are SEHNR and FQNEAQ (reference sequence). The DNA for the CDR3 is TGTGCCAGCAGCTTAGCAACAGGGTCTGGAAACACCATATATTTT. Translated: CASSLATGSGNTIYF.

This sequence joins TRBV12-3 or TRBV12-4 and TRBJ1-2, with 7 bases aligning to TRBD1. V was clipped by 6 bases and J by 6 bases; unmatched bases: 7. This CDR3 region has 13 residues. CDR3 DNA: TGTGCCAGCAGCCCAGACAGGGTGAATGGCTACACCTTC. Its translation: CASSPDRVNGYTF.

The chain combines TRBV20-1 with TRBJ1-1; 10 bases align to TRBD1. This CDR3 spans 11 amino acids. The germline V gene has CDR1 DFQATT and CDR2 SNEGSKA (reference sequence). V was pared by 6 bases and J by 8 bases, with 3 bases of the junction left unmatched. Here the CDR3 reads CSAGTGVEAFF. The CDR3 coding sequence is TGCAGTGCGGGGACAGGGGTCGAAGCTTTCTTT.

The chain joins TRBV30 to TRBJ1-1, with no clear D. The CDR3 extends over 12 amino acids. Germline CDR1 reads GTSNPN; CDR2 reads SVGIG (reference sequence). The ends were cut back, 4 bases at V and 10 bases at J, with 16 bases in the middle. Written as DNA, the CDR3 is TGTGCCTGGACCCGAGGAAACGAAGGAGCTTTCTTT. Translating gives CAWTRGNEGAFF.

The V call is TRBV25-1, the J call TRBJ2-3, with 9 bases aligning to TRBD2. V shed 5 bases, J shed 6 bases, and the junction held 9 bases outside the gene matches. The CDR3 runs 15 residues. The germline CDR1 and CDR2 sequences are MGHDK and SYGVNS. The CDR3 DNA reads as TGTGCCAGCAGTTTAGCGGGGGCCCACGGCGATACGCAGTATTTT. Encoded protein: CASSLAGAHGDTQYF. Full variable domain (rest looked up from reference TRBV25-1 and TRBJ2-3): EADIYQTPRYLVIGTGKKITLECSQTMGHDKMYWYQQDPGMELHLIHYSYGVNSTEKGDLSSESTVSRIRTEHFPLTLESARPSHTSQYLCASSLAGAHGDTQYFGPGTRLTVL.

The rearrangement links TRBV6-2 or TRBV6-3 to TRBJ1-5; unclear D gene. Germline CDR1 MNHEY, CDR2 SVGEGT. There are 18 residues in the CDR3. Trimming shortened V by 2 bases and J by 0 bases, and 17 bases separated the two germline ends. CDR3 DNA: TGTGCCAGCAGTTACCAATTCGCAGGCCAAAATAGCAATCAGCCCCAGCATTTT. Amino acids: CASSYQFAGQNSNQPQHF.

The V call is TRBV3-1 (or the pseudogene TRBV3-2), the J call TRBJ2-2; 7 nucleotides match TRBD2. Per germline, CDR1 LGHDT and CDR2 YNNKEL (reference sequence). The CDR3 covers 14 residues. V lost 5 bases, J lost 4 bases, and 4 bases stayed unmatched. The CDR3 region has the DNA TGTGCCAGCAGCTCGGGCGGGGGCACCGGGGAGCTGTTTTTT. Translating gives CASSSGGGTGELFF.